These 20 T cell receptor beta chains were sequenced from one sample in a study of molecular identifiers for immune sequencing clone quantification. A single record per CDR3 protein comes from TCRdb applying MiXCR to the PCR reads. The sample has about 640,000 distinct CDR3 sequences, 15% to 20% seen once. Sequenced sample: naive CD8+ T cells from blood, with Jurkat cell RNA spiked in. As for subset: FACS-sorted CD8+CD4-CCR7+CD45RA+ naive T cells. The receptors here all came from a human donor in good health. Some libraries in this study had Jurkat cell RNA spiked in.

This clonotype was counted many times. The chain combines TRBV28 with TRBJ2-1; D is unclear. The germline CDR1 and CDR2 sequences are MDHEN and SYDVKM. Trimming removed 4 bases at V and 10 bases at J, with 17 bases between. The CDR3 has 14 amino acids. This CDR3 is CASSSRLGKWEQFF. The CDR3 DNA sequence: TGTGCCAGCAGTTCCCGGCTAGGTAAATGGGAGCAGTTCTTC.

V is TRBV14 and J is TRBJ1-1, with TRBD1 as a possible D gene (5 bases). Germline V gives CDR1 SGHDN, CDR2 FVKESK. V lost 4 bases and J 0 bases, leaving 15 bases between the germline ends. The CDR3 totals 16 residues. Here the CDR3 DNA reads TGTGCCAGCAGCCCAATATGGACAATCATGAACACTGAAGCTTTCTTT. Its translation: CASSPIWTIMNTEAFF.

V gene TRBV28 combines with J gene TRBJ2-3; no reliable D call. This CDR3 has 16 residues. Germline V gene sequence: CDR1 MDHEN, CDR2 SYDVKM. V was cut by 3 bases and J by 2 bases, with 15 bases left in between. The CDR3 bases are TGTGCCAGCAGTTTGACAATTCGACCGGTCACAGATACGCAGTATTTT. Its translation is CASSLTIRPVTDTQYF. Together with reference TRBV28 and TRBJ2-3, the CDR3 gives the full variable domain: DVKVTQSSRYLVKRTGEKVFLECVQDMDHENMFWYRQDPGLGLRLIYFSYDVKMKEKGDIPEGYSVSREKKERFSLILESASTNQTSMYLCASSLTIRPVTDTQYFGPGTRLTVL.

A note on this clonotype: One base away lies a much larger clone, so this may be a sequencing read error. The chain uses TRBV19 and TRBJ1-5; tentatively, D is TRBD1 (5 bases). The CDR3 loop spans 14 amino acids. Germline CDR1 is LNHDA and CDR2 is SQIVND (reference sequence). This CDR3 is CASSPRRDGQPRHF. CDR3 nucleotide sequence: TGTGCCAGTAGTCCCCGCAGGGACGGTCAGCCCCGGCATTTT.

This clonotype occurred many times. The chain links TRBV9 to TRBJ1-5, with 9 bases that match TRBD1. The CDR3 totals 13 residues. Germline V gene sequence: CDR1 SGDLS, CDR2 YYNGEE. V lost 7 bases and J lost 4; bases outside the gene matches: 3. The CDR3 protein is CASGQGWNQPQHF. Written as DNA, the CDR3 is TGTGCCAGCGGACAGGGGTGGAATCAGCCCCAGCATTTT.

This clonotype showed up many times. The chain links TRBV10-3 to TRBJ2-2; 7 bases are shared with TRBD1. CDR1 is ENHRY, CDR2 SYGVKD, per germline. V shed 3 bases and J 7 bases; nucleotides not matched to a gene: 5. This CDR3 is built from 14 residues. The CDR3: CAISDGTESGELFF. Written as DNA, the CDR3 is TGTGCCATCAGTGACGGGACAGAGAGCGGGGAGCTGTTTTTT.

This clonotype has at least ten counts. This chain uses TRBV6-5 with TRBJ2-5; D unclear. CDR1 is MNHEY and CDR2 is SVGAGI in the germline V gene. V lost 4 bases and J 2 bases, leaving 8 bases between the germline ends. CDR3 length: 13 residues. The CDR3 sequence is CASSWTVQETQYF. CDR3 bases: TGTGCCAGCAGTTGGACGGTTCAAGAGACCCAGTACTTC.

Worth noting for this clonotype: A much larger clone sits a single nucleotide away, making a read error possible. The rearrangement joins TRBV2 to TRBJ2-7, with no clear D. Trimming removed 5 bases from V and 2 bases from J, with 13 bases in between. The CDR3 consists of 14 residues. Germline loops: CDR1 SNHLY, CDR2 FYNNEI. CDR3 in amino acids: CASSPAGLPYEQYF. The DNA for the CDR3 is TGTGCCAGCAGTCCAGCTGGATTACCCTACGAGCAGTACTTC.

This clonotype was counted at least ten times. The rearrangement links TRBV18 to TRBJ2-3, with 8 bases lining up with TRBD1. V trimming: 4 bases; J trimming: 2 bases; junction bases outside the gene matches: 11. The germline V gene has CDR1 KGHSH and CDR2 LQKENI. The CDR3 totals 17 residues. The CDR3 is CASSLPGTGSPTDTQYF. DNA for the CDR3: TGTGCCAGCTCACTGCCCGGGACAGGATCCCCCACAGATACGCAGTATTTT.

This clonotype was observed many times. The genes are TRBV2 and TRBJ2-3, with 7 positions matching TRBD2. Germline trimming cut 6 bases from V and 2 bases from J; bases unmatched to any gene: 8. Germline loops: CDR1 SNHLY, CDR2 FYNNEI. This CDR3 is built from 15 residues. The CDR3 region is CASRESGALTDTQYF. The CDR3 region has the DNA TGTGCCAGCAGGGAGAGCGGGGCCCTCACAGATACGCAGTATTTT.

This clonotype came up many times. For the CDR3, the DNA is TGTGCCGTTCTAGTACAGGGCTACGAGCAGTACTTC. Amino acid sequence: CAVLVQGYEQYF. V and J are TRBV2 and TRBJ2-7; a weak D match, TRBD1 (6 bases). Between the trimmed V and J ends, which lost 11 bases and 3 bases, there was a span of 14 bases. In germline, CDR1 is SNHLY, CDR2 FYNNEI. CDR3 length equals 12 residues.

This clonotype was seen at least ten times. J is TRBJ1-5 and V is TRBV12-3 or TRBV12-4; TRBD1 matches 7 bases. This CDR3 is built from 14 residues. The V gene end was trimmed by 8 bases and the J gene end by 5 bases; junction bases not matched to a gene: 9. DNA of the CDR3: TGTGCCAGCGGTAAACAGGGGTCGGATCAGCCCCAGCATTTT. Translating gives CASGKQGSDQPQHF.

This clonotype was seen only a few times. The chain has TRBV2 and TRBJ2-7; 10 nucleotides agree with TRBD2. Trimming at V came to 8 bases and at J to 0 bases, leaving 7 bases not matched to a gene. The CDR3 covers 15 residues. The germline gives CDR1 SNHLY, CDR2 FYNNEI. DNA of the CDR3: TGTGCCAGCCTACCATCTAGCGGGAGCTCCTACGAGCAGTACTTC. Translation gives CASLPSSGSSYEQYF. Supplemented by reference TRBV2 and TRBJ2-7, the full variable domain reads EPEVTQTPSHQVTQMGQEVILRCVPISNHLYFYWYRQILGQKVEFLVSFYNNEISEKSEIFDDQFSVERPDGSNFTLKIRSTKLEDSAMYFCASLPSSGSSYEQYFGPGTRLTVT.

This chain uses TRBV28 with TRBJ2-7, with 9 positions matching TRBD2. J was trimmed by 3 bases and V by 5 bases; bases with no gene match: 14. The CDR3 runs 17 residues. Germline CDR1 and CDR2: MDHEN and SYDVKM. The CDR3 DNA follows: TGTGCCAGCAGTCTAGAACGTCGACTAGCGGACTTCTACGAGCAGTACTTC. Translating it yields CASSLERRLADFYEQYF.

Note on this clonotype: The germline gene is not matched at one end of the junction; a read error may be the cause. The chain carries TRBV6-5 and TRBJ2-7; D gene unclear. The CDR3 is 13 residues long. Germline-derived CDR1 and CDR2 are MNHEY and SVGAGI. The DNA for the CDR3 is TGTGCCAACAGTTACGTTGAATCTAACGAGCAGTACTTC. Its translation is CANSYVESNEQYF.

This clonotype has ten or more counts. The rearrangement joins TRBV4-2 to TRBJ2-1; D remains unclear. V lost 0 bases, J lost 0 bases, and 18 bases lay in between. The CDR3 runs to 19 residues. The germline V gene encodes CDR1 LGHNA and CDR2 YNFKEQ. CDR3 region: CASSQEIPPAVSSYNEQFF. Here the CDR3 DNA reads TGTGCCAGCAGCCAAGAGATCCCACCGGCCGTGAGCTCCTACAATGAGCAGTTCTTC.

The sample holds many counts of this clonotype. Written as DNA, the CDR3 is TGTGCCAGCAGTTACGCGGGCACAAAGGAACAATATATAACTGAAGCTTTCTTT. Its translation is CASSYAGTKEQYITEAFF. The chain uses TRBV6-5 and TRBJ1-1, with D hard to call. The V end was cut by 2 bases, the J end by 5 bases, with 24 bases between. Per the germline V gene, CDR1 is MNHEY and CDR2 is SVGAGI. The CDR3 contains 18 residues.

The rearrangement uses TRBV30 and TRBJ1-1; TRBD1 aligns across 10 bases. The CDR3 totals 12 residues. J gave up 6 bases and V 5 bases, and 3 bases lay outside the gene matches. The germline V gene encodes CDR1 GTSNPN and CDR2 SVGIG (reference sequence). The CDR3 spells CAWGDRGPEAFF. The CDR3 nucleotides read TGTGCCTGGGGGGACAGGGGACCTGAAGCTTTCTTT.

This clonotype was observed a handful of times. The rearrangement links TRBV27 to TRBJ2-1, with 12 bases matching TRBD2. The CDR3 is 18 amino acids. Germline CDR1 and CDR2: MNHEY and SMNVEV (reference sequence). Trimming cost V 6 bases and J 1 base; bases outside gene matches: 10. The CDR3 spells CASRPLTSGGGSYNEQFF. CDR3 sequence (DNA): TGTGCCAGCAGACCTCTGACTAGCGGGGGCGGGTCCTACAATGAGCAGTTCTTC.

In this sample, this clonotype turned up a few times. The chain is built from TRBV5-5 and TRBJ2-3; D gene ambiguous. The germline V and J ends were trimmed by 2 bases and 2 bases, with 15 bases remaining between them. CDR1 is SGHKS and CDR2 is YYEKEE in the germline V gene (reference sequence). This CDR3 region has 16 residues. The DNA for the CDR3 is TGTGCCAGCAGCTTTTTTTTGGCGATACCCACAGATACGCAGTATTTT. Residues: CASSFFLAIPTDTQYF.